This T cell receptor (beta chain) is drawn from a study of blood T cell repertoires in COVID-19. In the study overall: Whether acute or convalescent, the COVID-19 samples came from the United States, Italy and Spain.

The CDR3 length is 15 residues. The germline V gene has CDR1 MNHEY and CDR2 SVGAGI. As processed by the authors: Reference gene primer amplification gave nucleated cell count estimates. The data were produced by immunoSEQ multiplex PCR, yet TCRdb's version contains in-frame clones alone and is incomplete. V and J calls and clone size are as listed in that table; D and trimming were resolved from the DNA. The sample carries 250,000 to 300,000 clones, 88% recorded once. Details on this clone: Relative to the germline gene, one junction end is altered; a read error may explain this.

The V and J genes are TRBV6-5 and TRBJ2-7, with a possible D match to TRBD1 (5 bases). This TCR came from a woman in her twenties or thirties with COVID-19, enrolled during active disease. Sequencing input: peripheral blood. The DNA for the CDR3 is TGTGCCAGCAGTACAGACCTAGGGGCCTTAGAGGAGCTGTACTTC. It is translated as CASSTDLGALEELYF.